One and the same sample provided the 14 T cell receptor beta chains below, sequenced in a study of T cell responses to AZD1222 COVID-19 vaccine. Sequencing used immunoSEQ multiplex PCR; TCRdb keeps in-frame clones, though not all of them. The sample contains some 66,000 clones, roughly nine tenths of which appear only once. The sequences come from peripheral blood, collected 28 days after the second AZD1222 dose. These TCRs come from an adult who received the AZD1222 COVID-19 vaccine.

The V gene is TRBV28, the J gene TRBJ1-4, with 9 nucleotides matching TRBD1. Trimming removed 8 bases from V and 5 bases from J; junction bases left unmatched: 9. Germline V CDR1 and CDR2: MDHEN, SYDVKM. The CDR3 runs 15 residues. The chain's CDR3 is CASFTEGQGNEKLFF. The DNA of the CDR3 is TGTGCCAGCTTCACGGAGGGACAGGGAAATGAAAAACTGTTTTTT.

This rearrangement joins TRBV7-6 to TRBJ1-2, with TRBD1 as a possible D gene (5 bases). Germline V CDR1 and CDR2: SGHVS, FNYEAQ. This CDR3 is built from 12 residues. V lost 4 bases and J lost 8, with 11 bases in between. The chain's CDR3 is CASSSTWGGYTF. Here the CDR3 DNA reads TGTGCCAGCAGCTCCACGTGGGGCGGCTACACCTTC.

The chain combines TRBV7-2 with TRBJ1-5; a possible D gene is TRBD1 (6 bases). V was pared by 5 bases and J by 8 bases, with 13 bases between. CDR1 SGHTA and CDR2 FQGNSA come from the germline V gene. CDR3 length: 13 residues. CDR3 in DNA: TGTGCCAGCAGCCCCGGGGGGGGCAAGCCCCAGCATTTT. It is translated as CASSPGGGKPQHF.

This chain connects TRBV4-1 to TRBJ2-7, with D uncertain. This CDR3 spans 15 amino acids. CDR1 and CDR2 from the germline V gene are MGHRA and YSYEKL. V lost 1 base and J 0 bases, leaving 10 bases between the germline ends. CDR3 nucleotides: TGCGCCAGCAGCCAAGCCCAGCGTAGCTCCTACGAGCAGTACTTC. Its translation is CASSQAQRSSYEQYF.

This chain joins TRBV7-8 and TRBJ1-5, with D perhaps TRBD1 (5 bases). V was pared by 4 bases and J by 1 base, with 11 bases between. Germline V gene sequence: CDR1 SGHVS, CDR2 FQNEAQ. CDR3 length equals 15 residues. The CDR3 is CASSSGQDSNQPQHF. DNA of the CDR3: TGTGCCAGCAGCTCGGGGCAGGACAGCAATCAGCCCCAGCATTTT.

This clone came up a few times. V and J are TRBV3-1 (or the pseudogene TRBV3-2) and TRBJ1-2; D not certain. The CDR3 covers 13 residues. The germline gives CDR1 LGHDT, CDR2 YNNKEL (reference sequence). With 4 bases removed from V and 5 bases from J, the gap between germline ends came to 11 bases. CDR3 region: CASSPGTGYGYTF. CDR3 DNA: TGTGCCAGCAGCCCCGGCACGGGATATGGCTACACCTTC.

This chain connects TRBV20-1 to TRBJ1-2; 8 nucleotides match TRBD1. There are 12 residues in the CDR3. Per the germline V gene, CDR1 is DFQATT and CDR2 is SNEGSKA (reference sequence). The junction had 4 bases not matched to a gene; V was cut back by 3 bases and J by 7 bases. CDR3 sequence: CSASGQGRGYTF. The CDR3 nucleotides read TGCAGTGCTAGTGGACAGGGACGTGGCTACACCTTC.

This clone appeared once. The chain joins TRBV20-1 to TRBJ1-1; D remains unclear. The CDR3 covers 10 residues. Germline V gene sequence: CDR1 DFQATT, CDR2 SNEGSKA (reference sequence). Trimming removed 0 bases from V and 7 bases from J, with 3 bases in between. The CDR3: CSARENEAFF. For the CDR3, the DNA is TGCAGTGCTAGAGAAAATGAAGCTTTCTTT.

This chain links TRBV5-6 with TRBJ2-7; TRBD2 is a possible D gene (6 bases). The CDR3 is made up of 14 amino acids. The germline V gene encodes CDR1 SGHDT and CDR2 YYEEEE. V lost 2 bases and J 2 bases, leaving 11 bases between the germline ends. The CDR3 nucleotides read TGTGCCAGCAGCTTTGTGGAGGGCGCCTACGAGCAGTACTTC. This translates into CASSFVEGAYEQYF. The entire variable domain, with the rest obtained from reference TRBV5-6 and TRBJ2-7, is as follows: DAGVTQSPTHLIKTRGQQVTLRCSPKSGHDTVSWYQQALGQGPQFIFQYYEEEERQRGNFPDRFSGHQFPNYSSELNVNALLLGDSALYLCASSFVEGAYEQYFGPGTRLTVT.

The rearrangement joins TRBV7-3 to TRBJ1-5; D remains ambiguous. The germline V gene encodes CDR1 SGHTA and CDR2 FQGTGA. Trimming removed 0 bases from V and 1 base from J, with 1 base in between. The CDR3 loop spans 13 amino acids. CDR3 in DNA: TGTGCCAGCAGCTTAACCAGCAATCAGCCCCAGCATTTT. Encoded protein: CASSLTSNQPQHF.

CDR3 coding DNA: TGTGCCAGCAGTTACTCCGGGACAGGATCCGGCTATGGCTACACCTTC. Translated, it gives CASSYSGTGSGYGYTF. The V and J genes are TRBV6-5 and TRBJ1-2; 8 bases map to TRBD1. The CDR3 spans 16 residues. Unmatched junction bases numbered 7, after V lost 0 bases and J lost 4 bases. The V gene's germline CDR1 is MNHEY and CDR2 SVGAGI.

The genes are TRBV29-1 and TRBJ2-1; 8 bases match TRBD2. CDR1 and CDR2 (germline): SQVTM, ANQGSEA. There are 15 residues in the CDR3. Unmatched junction bases numbered 11, after V lost 6 bases and J lost 4 bases. CDR3 coding DNA: TGCAGCGTCACGAACGGGGCGGGAGGTTACAATGAGCAGTTCTTC. This sequence encodes CSVTNGAGGYNEQFF.

The rearrangement uses TRBV9 and TRBJ1-2; D might be TRBD1 (6 bases). Trimming pared 3 bases from V and 4 bases from J, leaving 16 bases between. This CDR3 region has 15 residues. Germline V gives CDR1 SGDLS, CDR2 YYNGEE. The CDR3 nucleotides read TGTGCCAGCAGCGGTACAGGGCATGGAGGCTATGGCTACACCTTC. Its translation: CASSGTGHGGYGYTF.

This chain uses TRBV6-5 with TRBJ1-1; D is uncertain. The V and J ends lost 4 bases and 7 bases respectively, with 10 bases between them. CDR1 is MNHEY, CDR2 SVGAGI, per germline. The CDR3 sequence is 12 residues long. The CDR3 DNA is TGTGCCAGCAGTTCGGGTCCGTTTGAAGCTTTCTTT. This gives the protein CASSSGPFEAFF.